This T cell receptor (beta chain) derives from a study of CD8 T cells in ankylosing spondylitis. In making TCR beta libraries, quantitative 5'-RACE with molecular barcodes was used. TCRdb recomputed calls from the 5' RACE reads with MiXCR, one row per CDR3 protein. Of some 95,000 distinct CDR3 sequences in the sample, just under 9% are singletons; the top ten hold 5.1%. Overall study results and limits: Reports say disease-linked clones showed up significantly more in matched ankylosing spondylitis synovial fluid.

This clonotype showed up many times. Antigen: not known. Trimming shortened V by 5 bases and J by 2 bases, and 16 bases separated the two germline ends. From germline, CDR1 is SEHNR and CDR2 FQNEAQ (reference sequence). The CDR3 is 15 residues long. The sequence derives from a male donor with ankylosing spondylitis or in good health (not recorded which). Sequenced material: blood, either unsorted or a sorted T cell fraction (not recorded which). The chain has TRBV7-9 and TRBJ2-7, with a possible D match to TRBD2 (6 bases). The CDR3 DNA reads TGTGCCAGCAGCACCACGGGAGCCGCCGCCTACGAGCAGTACTTC. It encodes CASSTTGAAAYEQYF.